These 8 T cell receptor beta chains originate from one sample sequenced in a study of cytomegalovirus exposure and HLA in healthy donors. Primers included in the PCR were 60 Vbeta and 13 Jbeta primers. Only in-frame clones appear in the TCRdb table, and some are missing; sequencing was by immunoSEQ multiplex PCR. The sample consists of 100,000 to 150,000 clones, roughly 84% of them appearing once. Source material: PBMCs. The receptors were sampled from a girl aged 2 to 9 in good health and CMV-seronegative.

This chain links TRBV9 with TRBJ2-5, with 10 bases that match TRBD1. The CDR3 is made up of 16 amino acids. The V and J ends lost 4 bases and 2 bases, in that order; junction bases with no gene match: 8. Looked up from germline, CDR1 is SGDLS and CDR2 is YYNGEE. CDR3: CASSLSPGQGQETQYF. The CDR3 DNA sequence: TGTGCCAGCAGCCTTAGTCCGGGACAGGGGCAAGAGACCCAGTACTTC.

The CDR3 reads CASSMPGGSQTQYF. CDR3 DNA: TGTGCCAGTAGTATGCCGGGGGGAAGTCAGACCCAGTACTTC. The chain carries TRBV19 and TRBJ2-5; TRBD2 matches at 7 bases. This CDR3 contains 14 residues. J was trimmed by 6 bases and V by 3 bases; bases with no gene match: 7. Looked up from germline, CDR1 is LNHDA and CDR2 is SQIVND (reference sequence).

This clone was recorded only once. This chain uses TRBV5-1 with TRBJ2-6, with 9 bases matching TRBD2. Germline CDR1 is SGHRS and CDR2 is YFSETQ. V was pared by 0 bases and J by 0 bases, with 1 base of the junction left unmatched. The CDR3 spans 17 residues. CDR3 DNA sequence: TGCGCCAGCAGCTTGGGACTAGCGGCCTCTGGGGCCAACGTCCTGACTTTC. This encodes CASSLGLAASGANVLTF.

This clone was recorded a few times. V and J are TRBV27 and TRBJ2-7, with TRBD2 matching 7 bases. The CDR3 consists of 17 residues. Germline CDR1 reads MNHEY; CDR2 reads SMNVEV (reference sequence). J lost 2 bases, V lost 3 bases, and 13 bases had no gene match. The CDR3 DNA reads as TGTGCCAGCAGTTTCGGGGGGAGACTAGCCGGAGCCTACGAGCAGTACTTC. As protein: CASSFGGRLAGAYEQYF.

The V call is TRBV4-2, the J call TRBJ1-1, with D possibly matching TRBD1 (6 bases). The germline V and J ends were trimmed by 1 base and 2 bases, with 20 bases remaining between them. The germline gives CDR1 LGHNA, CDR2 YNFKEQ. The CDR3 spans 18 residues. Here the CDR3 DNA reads TGTGCCAGCAGCCAAGTGAGGGCCAGACAGGTCTTTAACACTGAAGCTTTCTTT. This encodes CASSQVRARQVFNTEAFF.

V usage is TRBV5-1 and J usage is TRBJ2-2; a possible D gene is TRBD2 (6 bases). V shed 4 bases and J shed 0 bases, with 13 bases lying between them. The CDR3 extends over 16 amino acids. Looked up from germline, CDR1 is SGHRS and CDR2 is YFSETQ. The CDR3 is CASSATRTTNTGELFF. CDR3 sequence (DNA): TGCGCCAGCAGCGCCACTAGGACTACGAACACCGGGGAGCTGTTTTTT.

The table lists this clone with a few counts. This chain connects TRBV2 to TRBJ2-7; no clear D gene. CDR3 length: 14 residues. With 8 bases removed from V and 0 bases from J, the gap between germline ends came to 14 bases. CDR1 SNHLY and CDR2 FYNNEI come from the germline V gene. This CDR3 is CASREWASSYEQYF. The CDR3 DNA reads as TGTGCCAGCCGAGAGTGGGCCAGCTCCTACGAGCAGTACTTC.

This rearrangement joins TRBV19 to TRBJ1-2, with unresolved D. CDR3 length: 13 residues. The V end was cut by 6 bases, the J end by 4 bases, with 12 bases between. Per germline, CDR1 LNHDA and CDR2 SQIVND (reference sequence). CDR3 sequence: CASRPKRGYGYTF. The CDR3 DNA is TGTGCCAGTAGGCCCAAGCGGGGCTATGGCTACACCTTC. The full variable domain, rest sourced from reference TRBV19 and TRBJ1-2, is DGGITQSPKYLFRKEGQNVTLSCEQNLNHDAMYWYRQDPGQGLRLIYYSQIVNDFQKGDIAEGYSVSREKKESFPLTVTSAQKNPTAFYLCASRPKRGYGYTFGSGTRLTVV.